Listed below are T cell receptor beta chains from one sample, sequenced in a study of cytomegalovirus exposure and HLA in healthy donors. Assay: immunoSEQ multiplex PCR; the TCRdb copy retains only in-frame clones and omits some. The sample holds about 200,000 clones, approximately 79% seen once. The sequencing sample was made of PBMCs. The receptors here all came from a man aged 50 or older in good health and CMV-seronegative. Both conserved end residues are trimmed from each CDR3.

ASSVTLSYNEQF	TRBJ2-1	TRBV9
ASSVIAGVPYNEQF	TRBJ2-1	TRBV9
ASSASGLGYNEQF	TRBJ2-1	TRBV6-4
ASYPRDRADNEQF	TRBJ2-1	TRBV27
ATSPMFGEPRGEAF	TRBJ1-1	TRBV15
ASSPGTSGIDTQY	TRBJ2-3	TRBV4-1
ASSRGGPTYEQY	TRBJ2-7	TRBV7-9
ASSSEREFPYEQY	-	TRBV27
ASSLSGGGYGYT	TRBJ1-2	TRBV5-1
ASSYVRQSSYEQY	-	TRBV6-6
ATSRGDRTSVHEQY	TRBJ2-7	TRBV15
ASSFRQGNEQF	TRBJ2-1	TRBV28
ASRSDRGSTEAF	TRBJ1-1	TRBV5-4
ASSQDNDRGNYGYT	TRBJ1-2	TRBV4-2
ASSYDRGQPQH	TRBJ1-5	TRBV5-1
ASSPLIGTAGTEAF	TRBJ1-1	TRBV18
ASSEYGGTGGMNSPLH	TRBJ1-6	TRBV25-1
ASNRQGRDTEAF	TRBJ1-1	TRBV2
ASSSQRQAEVSYSGNTIY	TRBJ1-3	TRBV7-8